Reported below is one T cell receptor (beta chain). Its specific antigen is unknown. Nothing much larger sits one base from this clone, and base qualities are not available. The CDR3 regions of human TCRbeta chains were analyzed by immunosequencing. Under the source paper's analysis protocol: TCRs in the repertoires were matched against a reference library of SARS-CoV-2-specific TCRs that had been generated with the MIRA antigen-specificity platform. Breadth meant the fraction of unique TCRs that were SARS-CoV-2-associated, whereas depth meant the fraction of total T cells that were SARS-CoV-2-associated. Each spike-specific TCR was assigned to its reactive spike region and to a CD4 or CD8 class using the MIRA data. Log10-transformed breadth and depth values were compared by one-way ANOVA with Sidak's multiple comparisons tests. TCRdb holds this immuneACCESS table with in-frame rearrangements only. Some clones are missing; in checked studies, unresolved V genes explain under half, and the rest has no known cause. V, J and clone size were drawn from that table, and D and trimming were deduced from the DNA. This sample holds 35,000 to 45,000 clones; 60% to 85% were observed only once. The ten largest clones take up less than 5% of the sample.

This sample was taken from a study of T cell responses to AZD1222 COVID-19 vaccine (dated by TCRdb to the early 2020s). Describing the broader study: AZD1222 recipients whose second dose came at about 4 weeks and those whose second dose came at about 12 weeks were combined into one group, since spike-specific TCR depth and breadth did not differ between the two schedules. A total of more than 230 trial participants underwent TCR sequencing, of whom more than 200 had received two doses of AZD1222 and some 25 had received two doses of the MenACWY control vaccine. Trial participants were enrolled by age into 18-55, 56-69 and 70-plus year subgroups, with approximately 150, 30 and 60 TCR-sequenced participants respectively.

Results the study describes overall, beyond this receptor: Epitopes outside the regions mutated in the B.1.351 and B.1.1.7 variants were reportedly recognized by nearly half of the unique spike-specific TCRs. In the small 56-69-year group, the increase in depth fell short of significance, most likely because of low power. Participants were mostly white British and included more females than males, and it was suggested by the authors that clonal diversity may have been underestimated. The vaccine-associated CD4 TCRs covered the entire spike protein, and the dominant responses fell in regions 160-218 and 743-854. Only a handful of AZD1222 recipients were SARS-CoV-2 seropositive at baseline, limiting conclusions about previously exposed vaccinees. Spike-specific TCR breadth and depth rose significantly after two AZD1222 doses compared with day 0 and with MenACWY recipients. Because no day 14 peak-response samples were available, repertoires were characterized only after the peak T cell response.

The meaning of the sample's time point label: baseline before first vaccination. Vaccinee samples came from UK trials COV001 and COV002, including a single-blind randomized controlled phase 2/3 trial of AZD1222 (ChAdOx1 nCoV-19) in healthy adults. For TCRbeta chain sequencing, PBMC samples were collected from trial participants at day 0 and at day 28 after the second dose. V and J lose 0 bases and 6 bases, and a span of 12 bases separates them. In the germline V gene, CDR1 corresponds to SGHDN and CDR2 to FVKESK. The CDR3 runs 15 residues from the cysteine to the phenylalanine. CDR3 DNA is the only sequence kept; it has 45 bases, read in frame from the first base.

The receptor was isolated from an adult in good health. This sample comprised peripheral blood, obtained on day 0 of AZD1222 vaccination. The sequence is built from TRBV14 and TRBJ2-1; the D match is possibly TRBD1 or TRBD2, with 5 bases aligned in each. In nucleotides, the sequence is TGTGCCAGCAGCCAAGATTTTGGGACCTCCAATGAGCAGTTCTTC. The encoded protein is CASSQDFGTSNEQFF. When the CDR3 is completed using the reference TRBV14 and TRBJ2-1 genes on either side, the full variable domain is EAGVTQFPSHSVIEKGQTVTLRCDPISGHDNLYWYRRVMGKEIKFLLHFVKESKQDESGMPNNRFLAERTGGTYSTLKVQPAELEDSGVYFCASSQDFGTSNEQFFGPGTRLTVL.